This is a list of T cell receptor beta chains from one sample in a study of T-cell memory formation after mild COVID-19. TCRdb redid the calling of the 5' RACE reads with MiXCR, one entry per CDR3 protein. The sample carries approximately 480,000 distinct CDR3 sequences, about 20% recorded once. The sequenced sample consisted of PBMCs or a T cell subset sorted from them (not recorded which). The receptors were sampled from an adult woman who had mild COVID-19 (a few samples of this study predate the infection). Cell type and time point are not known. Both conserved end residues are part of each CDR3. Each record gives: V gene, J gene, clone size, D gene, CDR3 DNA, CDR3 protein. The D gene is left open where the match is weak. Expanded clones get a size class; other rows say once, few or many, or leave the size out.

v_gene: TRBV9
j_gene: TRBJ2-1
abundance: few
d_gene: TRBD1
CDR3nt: TGTGCCAGCAGCGTTATGACAGGGAGCTACAATGAGCAGTTCTTC
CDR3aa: CASSVMTGSYNEQFF

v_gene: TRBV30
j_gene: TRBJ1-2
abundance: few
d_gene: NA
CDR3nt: TGTGCCTGGAGTGTAGGACTGACTAACTATGGCTACACCTTC
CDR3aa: CAWSVGLTNYGYTF

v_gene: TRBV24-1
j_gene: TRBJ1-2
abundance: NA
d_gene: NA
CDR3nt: TGTGCCACCAGTGATTTGTATCGGGAGAGCTACACCTTC
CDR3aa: CATSDLYRESYTF

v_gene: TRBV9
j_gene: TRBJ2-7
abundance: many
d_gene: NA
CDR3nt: TGTGCCAGCAGCGTATCGGGTAGCGCCTACGAGCAGTACTTC
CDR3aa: CASSVSGSAYEQYF

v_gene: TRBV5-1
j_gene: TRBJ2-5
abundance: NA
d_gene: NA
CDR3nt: TGCGCCAGCAGGCGTTGGCCCGAGCTACAAGAGACCCAGTACTTC
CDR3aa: CASRRWPELQETQYF

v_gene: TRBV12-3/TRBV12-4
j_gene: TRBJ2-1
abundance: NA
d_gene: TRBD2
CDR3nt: TGTGCCAGCAGTCAAACGGGGGGGCGTAACAATGAGCAGTTCTTC
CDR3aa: CASSQTGGRNNEQFF

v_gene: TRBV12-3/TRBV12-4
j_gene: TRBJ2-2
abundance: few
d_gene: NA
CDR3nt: TGTGCCAGCAGCCCCGGCAGGGTTGATGCGGTCGGGGAGCTGTTTTTT
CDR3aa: CASSPGRVDAVGELFF

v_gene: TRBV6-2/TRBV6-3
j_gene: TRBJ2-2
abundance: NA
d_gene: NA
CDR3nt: TGTGCCAGCAGATCCACCGGGGAGCTGTTTTTT
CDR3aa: CASRSTGELFF

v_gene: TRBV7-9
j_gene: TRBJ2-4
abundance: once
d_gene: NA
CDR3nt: TGTGCCAGCAGCGACCGGGGTACGCCCGAAAACATTCAGTACTTC
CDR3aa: CASSDRGTPENIQYF

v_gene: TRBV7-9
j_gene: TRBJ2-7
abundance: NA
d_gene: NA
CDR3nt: TGTGCCAGCAGCTCCCCAGGGGGGAACGAGCAGTACTTC
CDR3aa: CASSSPGGNEQYF

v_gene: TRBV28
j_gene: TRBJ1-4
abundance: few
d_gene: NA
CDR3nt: TGTGCCAGCCTACAGTCTTCTCCCCGCAAACTGTTTTTT
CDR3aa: CASLQSSPRKLFF

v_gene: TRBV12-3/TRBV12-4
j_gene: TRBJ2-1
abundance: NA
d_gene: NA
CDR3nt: TGTGCCAGCAGTTTCTACATGGACGGCAATGAGCAGTTCTTC
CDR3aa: CASSFYMDGNEQFF

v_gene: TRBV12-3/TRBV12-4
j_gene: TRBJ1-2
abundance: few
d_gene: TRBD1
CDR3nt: TGTGCCAGCAGAATACAGGGGATGAGCAATGGCTACACCTTC
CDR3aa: CASRIQGMSNGYTF

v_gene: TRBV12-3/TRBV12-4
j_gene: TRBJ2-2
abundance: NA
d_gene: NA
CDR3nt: TGTGCCAGCAAGTGGCGTAACGGGGACACCGGGGAGCTGTTTTTT
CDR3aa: CASKWRNGDTGELFF

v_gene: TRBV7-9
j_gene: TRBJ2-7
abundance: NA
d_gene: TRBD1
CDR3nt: TGTGCCAGCAGCTCCCCGGAGACAGGGAACTACGAGCAGTACTTC
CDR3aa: CASSSPETGNYEQYF

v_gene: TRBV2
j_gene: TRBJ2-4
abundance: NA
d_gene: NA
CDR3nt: TGTGCCAGCAGTGAAAACCAAGGAGGGAACATTCAGTACTTC
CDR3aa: CASSENQGGNIQYF

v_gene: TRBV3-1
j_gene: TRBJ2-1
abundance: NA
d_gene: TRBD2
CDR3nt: TGTGCCAGCAGCCAAGGTCCGGGGGGGCCTTTCAATGAGCAGTTCTTC
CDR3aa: CASSQGPGGPFNEQFF

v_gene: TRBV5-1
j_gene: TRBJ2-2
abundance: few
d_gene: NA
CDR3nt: TGCGCCAGCAGCTTGGCCGAGGGCGGGGAGCTGTTTTTT
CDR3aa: CASSLAEGGELFF

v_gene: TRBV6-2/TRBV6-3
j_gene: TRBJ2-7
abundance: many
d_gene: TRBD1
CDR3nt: TGTGCCAGCAGGACCGGGACAGGCTCCTACGAGCAGTACTTC
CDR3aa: CASRTGTGSYEQYF

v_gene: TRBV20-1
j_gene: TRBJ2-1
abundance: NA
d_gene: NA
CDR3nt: TGCAGTGCCTCGAGGCAGCCGAGCTCCTACAATGAGCAGTTCTTC
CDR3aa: CSASRQPSSYNEQFF

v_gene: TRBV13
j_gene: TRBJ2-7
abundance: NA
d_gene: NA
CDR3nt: TGTGCCAGCAGCCCTCCCCGAGGGGGGAACTCCTACGAGCAGTACTTC
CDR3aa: CASSPPRGGNSYEQYF

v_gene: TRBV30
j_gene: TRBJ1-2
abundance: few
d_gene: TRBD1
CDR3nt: TGTGCCTGGAGTGTACTGGGCAGGGGGACGAAGGGCTACACCTTC
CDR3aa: CAWSVLGRGTKGYTF

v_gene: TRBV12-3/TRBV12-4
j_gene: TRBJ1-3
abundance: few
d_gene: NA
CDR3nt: TGTGCCAGCAGTTCTCTTGGAAACACCATATATTTT
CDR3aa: CASSSLGNTIYF

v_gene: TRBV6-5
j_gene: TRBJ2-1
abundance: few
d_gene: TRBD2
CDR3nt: TGTGCCAGCAGTCCTAGCGGGAGGGAGCCTGAGCAGTTCTTC
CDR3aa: CASSPSGREPEQFF

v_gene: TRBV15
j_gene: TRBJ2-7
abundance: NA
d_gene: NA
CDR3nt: TGTGCCACCAGTAGGGGCGGCGAACCCTACGAGCAGTACTTC
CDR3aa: CATSRGGEPYEQYF

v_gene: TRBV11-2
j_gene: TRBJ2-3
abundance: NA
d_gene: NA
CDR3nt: TGTGCCAGCAGCTTAGTGGCGGCTAGCACAGATACGCAGTATTTT
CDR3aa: CASSLVAASTDTQYF

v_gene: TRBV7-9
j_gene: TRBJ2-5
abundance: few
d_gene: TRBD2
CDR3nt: TGTGCCAGCAGCCCAACCGGGGGGGCCGGGGAGACCCAGTACTTC
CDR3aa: CASSPTGGAGETQYF